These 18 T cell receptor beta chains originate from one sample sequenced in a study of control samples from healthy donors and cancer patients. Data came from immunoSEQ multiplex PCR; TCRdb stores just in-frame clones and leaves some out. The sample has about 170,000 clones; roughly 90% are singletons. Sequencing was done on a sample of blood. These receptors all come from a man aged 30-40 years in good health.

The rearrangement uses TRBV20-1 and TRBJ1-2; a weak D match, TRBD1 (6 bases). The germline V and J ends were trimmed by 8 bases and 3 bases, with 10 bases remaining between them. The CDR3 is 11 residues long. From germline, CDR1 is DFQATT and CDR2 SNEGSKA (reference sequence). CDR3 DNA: TGCAGTAGTAGGGGGGACTATGGCTACACCTTC. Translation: CSSRGDYGYTF.

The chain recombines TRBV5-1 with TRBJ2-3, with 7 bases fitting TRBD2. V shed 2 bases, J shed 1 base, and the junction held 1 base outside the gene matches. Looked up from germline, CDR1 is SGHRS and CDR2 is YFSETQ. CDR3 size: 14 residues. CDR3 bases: TGCGCCAGCAGCTTAACTAGCGGCACAGATACGCAGTATTTT. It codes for CASSLTSGTDTQYF.

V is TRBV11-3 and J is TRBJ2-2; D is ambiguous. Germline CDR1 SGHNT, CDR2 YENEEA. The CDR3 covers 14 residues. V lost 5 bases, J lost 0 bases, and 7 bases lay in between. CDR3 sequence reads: CASSLRPNTGELFF. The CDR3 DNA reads TGTGCCAGCAGCCTTCGCCCGAACACCGGGGAGCTGTTTTTT.

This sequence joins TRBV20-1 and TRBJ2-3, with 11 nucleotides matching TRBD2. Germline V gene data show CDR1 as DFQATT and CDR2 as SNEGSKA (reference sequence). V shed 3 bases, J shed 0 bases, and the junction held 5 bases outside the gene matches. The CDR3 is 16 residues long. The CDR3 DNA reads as TGCAGTGCTAGTAGCGGGAGGGCCTCTAGCACAGATACGCAGTATTTT. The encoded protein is CSASSGRASSTDTQYF.

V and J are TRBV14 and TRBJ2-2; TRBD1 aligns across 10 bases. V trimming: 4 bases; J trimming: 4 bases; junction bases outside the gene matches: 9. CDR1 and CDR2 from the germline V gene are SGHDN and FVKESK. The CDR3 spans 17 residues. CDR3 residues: CASSRPPGQGSTGELFF. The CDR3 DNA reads TGTGCCAGCAGCCGCCCCCCGGGACAGGGGTCCACCGGGGAGCTGTTTTTT.

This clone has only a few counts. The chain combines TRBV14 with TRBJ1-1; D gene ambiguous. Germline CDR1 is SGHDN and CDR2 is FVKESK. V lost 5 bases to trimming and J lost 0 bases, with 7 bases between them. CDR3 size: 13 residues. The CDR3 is CASSGELNTEAFF. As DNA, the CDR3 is TGTGCCAGCAGCGGGGAGCTGAACACTGAAGCTTTCTTT.

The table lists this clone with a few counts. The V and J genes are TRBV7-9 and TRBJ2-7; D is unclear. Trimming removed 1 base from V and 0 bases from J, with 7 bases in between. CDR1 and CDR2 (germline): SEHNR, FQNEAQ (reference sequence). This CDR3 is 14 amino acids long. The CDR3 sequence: CASSLEGSSYEQYF. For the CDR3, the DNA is TGTGCCAGCAGCTTAGAGGGCAGCTCCTACGAGCAGTACTTC.

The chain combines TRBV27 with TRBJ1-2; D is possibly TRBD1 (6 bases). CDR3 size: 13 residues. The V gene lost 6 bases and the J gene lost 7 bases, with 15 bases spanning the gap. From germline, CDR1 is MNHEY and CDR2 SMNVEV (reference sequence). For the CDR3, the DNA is TGTGCCAGCAGCCTAACGAGGGGGGGTGGCTACACCTTC. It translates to CASSLTRGGGYTF.

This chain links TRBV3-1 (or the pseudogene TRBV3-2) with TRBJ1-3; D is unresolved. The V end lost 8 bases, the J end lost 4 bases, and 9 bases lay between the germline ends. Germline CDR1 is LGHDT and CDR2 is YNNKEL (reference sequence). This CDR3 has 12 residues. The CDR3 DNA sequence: TGTGCCAGCGGTCAACAAGGAAACACCATATATTTT. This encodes CASGQQGNTIYF.

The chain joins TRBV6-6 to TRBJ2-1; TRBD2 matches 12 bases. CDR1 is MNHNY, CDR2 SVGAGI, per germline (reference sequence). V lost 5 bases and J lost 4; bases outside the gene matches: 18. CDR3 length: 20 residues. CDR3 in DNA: TGTGCCAGCAGTCCGTATAAGGGGCTATTCCTAGCGGGGGGGTACAATGAGCAGTTCTTC. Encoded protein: CASSPYKGLFLAGGYNEQFF.

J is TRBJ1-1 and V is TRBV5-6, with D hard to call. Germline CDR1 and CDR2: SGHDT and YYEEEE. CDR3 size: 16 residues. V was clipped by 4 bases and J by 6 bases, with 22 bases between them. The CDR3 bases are TGTGCCAGCAGCGGGAAGGTTAGGGCCCTAGACGCTGAAGCTTTCTTT. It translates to CASSGKVRALDAEAFF. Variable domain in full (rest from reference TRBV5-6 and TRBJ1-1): DAGVTQSPTHLIKTRGQQVTLRCSPKSGHDTVSWYQQALGQGPQFIFQYYEEEERQRGNFPDRFSGHQFPNYSSELNVNALLLGDSALYLCASSGKVRALDAEAFFGQGTRLTVV.

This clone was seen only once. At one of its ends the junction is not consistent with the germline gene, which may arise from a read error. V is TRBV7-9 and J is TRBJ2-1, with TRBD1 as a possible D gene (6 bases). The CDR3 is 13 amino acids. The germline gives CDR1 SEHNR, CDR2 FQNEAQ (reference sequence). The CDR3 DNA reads TGTGCCAGCAGCCCATTGCCCAAGACAGGCTCACTCTTC. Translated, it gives CASSPLPKTGSLF.

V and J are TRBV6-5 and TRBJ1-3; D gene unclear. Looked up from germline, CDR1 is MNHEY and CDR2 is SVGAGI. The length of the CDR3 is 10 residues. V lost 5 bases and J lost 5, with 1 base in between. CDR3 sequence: CASSRNTIYF. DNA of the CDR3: TGTGCCAGCAGTCGAAACACCATATATTTT.

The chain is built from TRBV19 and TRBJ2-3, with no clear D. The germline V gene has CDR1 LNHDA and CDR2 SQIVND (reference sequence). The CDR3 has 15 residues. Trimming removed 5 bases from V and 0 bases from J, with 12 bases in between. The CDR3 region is CASSVGLTSTDTQYF. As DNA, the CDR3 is TGTGCCAGTAGTGTCGGGCTTACTAGCACAGATACGCAGTATTTT.

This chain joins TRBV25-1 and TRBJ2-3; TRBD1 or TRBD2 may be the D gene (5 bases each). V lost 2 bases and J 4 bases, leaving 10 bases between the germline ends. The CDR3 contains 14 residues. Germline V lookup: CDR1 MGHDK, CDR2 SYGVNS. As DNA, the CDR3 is TGTGCCAGCAGTGAACCGAGGGGCGCAGATACGCAGTATTTT. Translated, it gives CASSEPRGADTQYF.

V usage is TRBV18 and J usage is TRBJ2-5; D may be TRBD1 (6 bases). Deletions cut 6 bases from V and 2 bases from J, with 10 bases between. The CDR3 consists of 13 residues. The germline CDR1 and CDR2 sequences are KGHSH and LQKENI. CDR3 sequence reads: CASSRTDQETQYF. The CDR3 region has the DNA TGTGCCAGCTCGCGGACAGATCAAGAGACCCAGTACTTC.

The CDR3 region is CASSLVRIEQFF. DNA of the CDR3: TGTGCCAGCAGTTTGGTTCGGATTGAGCAGTTCTTC. The chain is built from TRBV28 and TRBJ2-1; D not certain. There are 12 residues in the CDR3. The V end lost 3 bases, the J end lost 9 bases, and 9 bases lay between the germline ends. Germline CDR1 is MDHEN and CDR2 is SYDVKM.

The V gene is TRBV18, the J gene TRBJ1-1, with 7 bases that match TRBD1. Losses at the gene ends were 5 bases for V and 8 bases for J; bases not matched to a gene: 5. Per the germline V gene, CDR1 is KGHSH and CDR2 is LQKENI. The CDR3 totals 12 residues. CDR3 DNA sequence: TGTGCCAGCTCATCCTTACAGGGGGAAGCTTTCTTT. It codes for CASSSLQGEAFF.